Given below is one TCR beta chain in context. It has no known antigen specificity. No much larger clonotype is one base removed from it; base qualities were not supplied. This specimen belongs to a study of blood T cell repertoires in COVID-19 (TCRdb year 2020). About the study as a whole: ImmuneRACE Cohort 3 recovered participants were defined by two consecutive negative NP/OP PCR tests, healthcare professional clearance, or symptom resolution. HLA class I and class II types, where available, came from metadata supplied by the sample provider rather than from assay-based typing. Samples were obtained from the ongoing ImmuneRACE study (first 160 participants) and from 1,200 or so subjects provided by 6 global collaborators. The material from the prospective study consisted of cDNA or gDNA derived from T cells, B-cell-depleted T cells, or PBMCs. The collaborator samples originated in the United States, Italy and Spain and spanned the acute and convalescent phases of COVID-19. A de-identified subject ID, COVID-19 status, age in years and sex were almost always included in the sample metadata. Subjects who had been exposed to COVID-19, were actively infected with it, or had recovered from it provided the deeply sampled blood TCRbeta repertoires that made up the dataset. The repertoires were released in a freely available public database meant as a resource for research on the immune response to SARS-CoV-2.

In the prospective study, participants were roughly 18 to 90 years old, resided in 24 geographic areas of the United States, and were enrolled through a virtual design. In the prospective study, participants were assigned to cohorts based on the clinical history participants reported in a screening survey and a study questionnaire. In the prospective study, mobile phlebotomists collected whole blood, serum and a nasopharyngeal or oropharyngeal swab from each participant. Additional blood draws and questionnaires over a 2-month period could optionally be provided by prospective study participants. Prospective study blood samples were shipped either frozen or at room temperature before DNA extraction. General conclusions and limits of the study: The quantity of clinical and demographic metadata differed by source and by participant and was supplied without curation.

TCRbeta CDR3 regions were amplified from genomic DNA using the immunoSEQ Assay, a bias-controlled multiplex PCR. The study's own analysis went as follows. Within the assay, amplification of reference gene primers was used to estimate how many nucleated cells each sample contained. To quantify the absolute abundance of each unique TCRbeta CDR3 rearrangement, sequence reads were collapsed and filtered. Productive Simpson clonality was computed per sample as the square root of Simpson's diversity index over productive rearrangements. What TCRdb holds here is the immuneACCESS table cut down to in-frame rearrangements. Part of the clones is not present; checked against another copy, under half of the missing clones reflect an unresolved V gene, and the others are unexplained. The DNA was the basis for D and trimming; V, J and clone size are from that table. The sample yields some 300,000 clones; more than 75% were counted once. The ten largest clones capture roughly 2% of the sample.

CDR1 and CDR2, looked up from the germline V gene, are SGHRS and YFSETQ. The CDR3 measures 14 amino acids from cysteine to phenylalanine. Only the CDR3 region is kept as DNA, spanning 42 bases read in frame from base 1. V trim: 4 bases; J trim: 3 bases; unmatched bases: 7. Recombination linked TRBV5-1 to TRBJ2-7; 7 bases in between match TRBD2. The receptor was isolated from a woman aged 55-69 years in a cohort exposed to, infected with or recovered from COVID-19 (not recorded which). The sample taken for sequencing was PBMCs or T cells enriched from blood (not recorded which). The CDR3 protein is CASSRTSDLYEQYF. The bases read TGCGCCAGCAGCCGAACTAGCGACCTCTACGAGCAGTACTTC.